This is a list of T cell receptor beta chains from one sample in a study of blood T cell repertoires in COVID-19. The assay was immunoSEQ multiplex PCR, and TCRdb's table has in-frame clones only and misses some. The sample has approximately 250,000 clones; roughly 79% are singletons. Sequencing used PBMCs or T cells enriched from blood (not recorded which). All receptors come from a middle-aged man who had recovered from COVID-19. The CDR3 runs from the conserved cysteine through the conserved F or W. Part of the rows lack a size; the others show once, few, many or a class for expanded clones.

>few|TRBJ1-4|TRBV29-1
CSVDFGEKLFF
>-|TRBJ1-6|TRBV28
CASSFSFRYNSPLHF
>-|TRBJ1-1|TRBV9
CASSVAPSTEAFF
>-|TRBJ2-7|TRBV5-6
CASSLWTANEQYF
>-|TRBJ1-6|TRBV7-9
CASSPSTGTYLYNSPLHF
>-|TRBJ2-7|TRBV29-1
CSVKRDRGHEQYF
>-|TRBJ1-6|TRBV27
CASSFQGGNSPLHF
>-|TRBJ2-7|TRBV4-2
CASSQDLWGPTATNEQYF
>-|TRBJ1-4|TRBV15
CATSRDQGPGGEKLFF
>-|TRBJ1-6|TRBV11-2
CASSRQGPNSPLHF